What follows are 30 T cell receptor beta chains derived from one specimen sequenced in a study of T cells in Graves' hyperthyroidism and ophthalmopathy (dated by TCRdb to the late 2010s). The library was generated by multiplex PCR. TCRdb names Illumina HiSeq 2000 as the instrument used. Amplification of TCR beta CDR3 regions was carried out from RNA transcripts. For the first round of RT-PCR on the TCR CDR3, the HTBI primer set was used together with the Qiagen OneStep RT-PCR kit. TCRdb applied fastp at Q25 and MiXCR to the public reads, then kept only in-frame beta chains. All rows with the same CDR3 protein become a single entry with the most common DNA and genes. This sample lists hundreds of thousands of distinct CDR3 sequences; more than 15% were detected once. The ten largest clonotypes hold 14% of the sample. Sequenced sample: blood. The receptors were sampled from a woman younger than 30 with Graves' hyperthyroidism.

In its sample, this clonotype was seen many times. The chain joins TRBV7-9 to TRBJ2-1, with D unresolved. CDR1 and CDR2 (germline): SEHNR, FQNEAQ (reference sequence). This CDR3 comprises 14 residues. Trimming took off 7 bases at V and 4 bases at J, with 14 bases between the two ends. The CDR3 loop is CASTKARHYNEQFF. CDR3 DNA sequence: TGTGCCAGCACCAAGGCGCGGCATTACAATGAGCAGTTCTTC.

This clonotype showed up many times. CDR3 residues: CSASATSGGRSYEQYF. The CDR3 DNA sequence: TGCAGTGCTAGTGCGACTAGCGGGGGGAGATCCTACGAGCAGTACTTC. The rearrangement joins TRBV20-1 to TRBJ2-7; 13 positions agree with TRBD2. Germline V gene lookup returns CDR1 DFQATT and CDR2 SNEGSKA (reference sequence). The CDR3 is made up of 16 amino acids. V dropped 3 bases and J dropped 1; count of bases not matched to a gene: 6.

This clonotype occurred many times. This chain connects TRBV2 to TRBJ1-2; D is unclear. Germline CDR1 and CDR2: SNHLY and FYNNEI. This CDR3 is 14 amino acids long. Trimming removed 0 bases from V and 1 base from J, with 6 bases in between. CDR3: CASSEAQINYGYTF. CDR3 nucleotides: TGTGCCAGCAGTGAAGCACAAATTAACTATGGCTACACCTTC. The full variable domain, completed using reference TRBV2 and TRBJ1-2, is EPEVTQTPSHQVTQMGQEVILRCVPISNHLYFYWYRQILGQKVEFLVSFYNNEISEKSEIFDDQFSVERPDGSNFTLKIRSTKLEDSAMYFCASSEAQINYGYTFGSGTRLTVV.

This clonotype was counted ten times or more. This sequence joins TRBV12-3 or TRBV12-4 and TRBJ2-2, with 9 bases that match TRBD2. The CDR3 loop spans 17 amino acids. The J segment lost 2 bases and the V segment lost 2 bases, leaving 6 bases of the junction unmatched. Written as DNA, the CDR3 is TGTGCCAGCAGTTTAAGGGGGCTAGCGGGAAACACCGGGGAGCTGTTTTTT. Translating gives CASSLRGLAGNTGELFF.

This clonotype was seen more than once but under ten times. This may be a read error, as it is one base from a much larger clone. This sequence joins TRBV28 and TRBJ1-5; a weak D match, TRBD1 (5 bases). Germline V gene sequence: CDR1 MDHEN, CDR2 SYDVKM. The CDR3 runs to 16 residues. In DNA form, the CDR3 reads TGTGCCAGCAGACCGAATTTGGGGGATGGCAATCAGCCCCGGCATTTT. Its translation is CASRPNLGDGNQPRHF.

The chain is built from TRBV5-4 and TRBJ2-1, with 7 bases that match TRBD2. Germline V gene data show CDR1 as SGHNT and CDR2 as YYREEE (reference sequence). The CDR3 is 14 residues long. V gave up 4 bases and J gave up 10 bases; unmatched junction bases: 11. The CDR3 DNA sequence: TGTGCCAGCAGCGGCTTTTTGGGGGGGGGAGAGCAGTTCTTC. This encodes CASSGFLGGGEQFF.

This clonotype was seen many times. The chain joins TRBV10-3 to TRBJ2-5; 9 nucleotides line up with TRBD2. Germline CDR1 ENHRY, CDR2 SYGVKD. J was trimmed by 7 bases and V by 0 bases; bases with no gene match: 9. This CDR3 has 16 residues. The CDR3 loop is CAISESWLAGRGTQYF. The CDR3 bases are TGTGCCATCAGTGAGTCGTGGCTAGCGGGACGAGGGACCCAGTACTTC.

This clonotype was seen ten or more times. The V and J genes are TRBV2 and TRBJ2-7; 10 positions match TRBD2. The junction had 5 bases not matched to a gene; V was cut back by 7 bases and J by 2 bases. CDR3 length: 14 amino acids. Germline V lookup: CDR1 SNHLY, CDR2 FYNNEI. The CDR3 here is CASKLAGVAYEQYF. CDR3 DNA sequence: TGTGCCAGCAAGCTAGCGGGAGTAGCCTACGAGCAGTACTTC.

V is TRBV10-2 and J is TRBJ2-5; 9 bases agree with TRBD2. The germline CDR1 and CDR2 sequences are WSHSY and SAAADI. The CDR3 runs to 17 residues. Germline trimming cut 2 bases from V and 5 bases from J; bases unmatched to any gene: 12. CDR3 region: CASSEEASGILGETQYF. The CDR3, as DNA: TGCGCCAGCAGTGAGGAGGCTAGCGGGATCCTCGGGGAGACCCAGTACTTC.

This clonotype was detected only a few times. The chain couples TRBV12-3 or TRBV12-4 to TRBJ2-1; D is ambiguous. This CDR3 is 14 amino acids long. The V gene lost 5 bases and the J gene lost 4 bases, with 12 bases spanning the gap. The DNA for the CDR3 is TGTGCCAGCAGTGGCGACAAGAATTACAATGAGCAGTTCTTC. Amino acids: CASSGDKNYNEQFF.

In its sample, this clonotype was seen a few times. This chain joins TRBV7-2 and TRBJ2-7; unclear D gene. CDR1 is SGHTA, CDR2 FQGNSA, per germline. Trimming shortened V by 2 bases and J by 5 bases, and 7 bases separated the two germline ends. The CDR3 has 12 amino acids. The CDR3 coding sequence is TGTGCCAGCAGCTTACTCAGCCACGAGCAGTACTTC. This encodes CASSLLSHEQYF.

The table lists this clonotype with many counts. The V call is TRBV2, the J call TRBJ1-5, with a tentative D call TRBD1 (5 bases). The V end was cut by 8 bases, the J end by 6 bases, with 11 bases between. CDR1 is SNHLY and CDR2 is FYNNEI in the germline V gene. The CDR3 length is 12 residues. The DNA for the CDR3 is TGTGCCAGCGTGGGGGTGGGTCAGCCCCAGCATTTT. Encoded protein: CASVGVGQPQHF.

A remark on this clonotype: A much bigger clone sits one base away, suggesting this may be a read error. This chain uses TRBV9 with TRBJ2-7, with TRBD1 identical over 10 bases. Germline V gene lookup returns CDR1 SGDLS and CDR2 YYNGEE. The CDR3 contains 14 residues. CDR3 residues: CDSSVGDRGYEQYF. CDR3 DNA sequence: TGTGACAGCAGCGTGGGGGACAGGGGTTACGAGCAGTACTTC.

This clonotype showed up many times. The DNA of the CDR3 is TGTGCCAGCAGCAACCTCGAGGTATTCGGAGAGACCCAGTACTTC. Amino acid sequence: CASSNLEVFGETQYF. V gene TRBV6-2 or TRBV6-3 combines with J gene TRBJ2-5; D gene ambiguous. CDR3 length: 15 residues. V dropped 6 bases and J dropped 4 bases, with 18 bases sitting between them. In germline, CDR1 is MNHEY, CDR2 SVGEGT.

Worth noting for this clonotype: A much larger clone is a single base away; this may be a read error. The chain uses TRBV11-2 and TRBJ2-1; perhaps TRBD1 as D (6 bases). CDR3 length: 19 amino acids. Germline CDR1 and CDR2: SGHAT and FQNNGV. The DNA of the CDR3 is TGTGCCAGCACCTCATTAAAACGTCCGAAGGGGGAATCCTACGATGAGCAGTTCTTC. Translated, it gives CASTSLKRPKGESYDEQFF.

This clonotype was recorded many times. The J gene is TRBJ2-7, the V gene TRBV20-1; 12 bases map to TRBD2. Germline CDR1 and CDR2: DFQATT and SNEGSKA (reference sequence). The CDR3 sequence is 15 residues long. V lost 3 bases and J lost 2; bases outside the gene matches: 5. The chain's CDR3 is CSARKASGGAYEQYF. In DNA, the CDR3 is TGCAGTGCTAGGAAAGCTAGCGGGGGGGCCTACGAGCAGTACTTC.

This clonotype was seen ten or more times. The rearrangement links TRBV2 to TRBJ2-3; no clear D gene. Between the trimmed V and J ends, which lost 4 bases and 2 bases, there was a span of 7 bases. CDR1 and CDR2 (germline): SNHLY, FYNNEI. This CDR3 spans 13 amino acids. CDR3 sequence: CASSVVNTDTQYF. For the CDR3, the DNA is TGTGCCAGCAGTGTTGTCAACACAGATACGCAGTATTTT.

This clonotype has a count of ten or more. The chain joins TRBV12-3 or TRBV12-4 to TRBJ2-3; possible D gene TRBD1, 5 bases. This CDR3 has 17 residues. V lost 5 bases and J lost 1, with 19 bases in between. The chain's CDR3 is CASSPPRKQGGTDTQYF. The CDR3 bases are TGTGCCAGCAGTCCCCCCCGGAAGCAAGGGGGCACAGATACGCAGTATTTT.

In its sample, this clonotype was seen many times. The V call is TRBV19, the J call TRBJ2-7; 13 bases map to TRBD2. The germline V gene has CDR1 LNHDA and CDR2 SQIVND (reference sequence). The length of the CDR3 is 15 residues. V trimming: 5 bases; J trimming: 2 bases; junction bases outside the gene matches: 3. The CDR3 DNA reads TGTGCCAGTAGTCGCGGGACTAGCGGGACCTACGAGCAGTACTTC. Amino acids: CASSRGTSGTYEQYF.

The chain carries TRBV12-3 or TRBV12-4 and TRBJ1-2; D is uncertain. The CDR3 covers 12 residues. The germline V and J ends were trimmed by 5 bases and 4 bases, with 8 bases remaining between them. The DNA of the CDR3 is TGTGCCAGCAGTGCCGGTTTCTATGGCTACACCTTC. This gives the protein CASSAGFYGYTF.

This clonotype was counted at least ten times. The chain employs TRBV11-2 and TRBJ2-7, with D perhaps matching TRBD2 (7 bases). V was clipped by 5 bases and J by 4 bases, with 21 bases between them. Germline V gene data show CDR1 as SGHAT and CDR2 as FQNNGV. The CDR3 has 16 residues. The CDR3 sequence: CASSPLSRRGPYEQYF. The CDR3 DNA is TGTGCCAGCAGCCCTTTATCACGGCGGGGGCCTTACGAGCAGTACTTC.

This clonotype was seen at least ten times. J is TRBJ1-1 and V is TRBV3-1; D is unclear. Germline CDR1 LGHDT, CDR2 YNNKEL (reference sequence). The length of the CDR3 is 13 residues. Trimming cost V 4 bases and J 0 bases, with 6 bases left between them. CDR3 in amino acids: CASSRDLNTEAFF. As DNA, the CDR3 is TGTGCCAGCAGCCGCGACTTGAACACTGAAGCTTTCTTT.

In this sample, this clonotype turned up a few times. V is TRBV10-3 and J is TRBJ2-7; 10 bases align to TRBD2. The CDR3 totals 16 residues. The junction had 14 bases not matched to a gene; V was cut back by 10 bases and J by 2 bases. From germline, CDR1 is ENHRY and CDR2 SYGVKD. CDR3 DNA: TGTGCCAGCTCAGGAAAGCGGGAGGGCCAGACCTACGAGCAGTACTTC. This translates into CASSGKREGQTYEQYF.

The chain couples TRBV29-1 to TRBJ2-1; D remains unclear. V shed 4 bases and J shed 9 bases, with 7 bases lying between them. Germline CDR1 is SQVTM and CDR2 is ANQGSEA. CDR3 size: 10 residues. The CDR3 bases are TGCAGCGTTGTGGGTGCTGAGCAGTTCTTC. Translation: CSVVGAEQFF.

The chain employs TRBV5-5 and TRBJ1-1; D ambiguous. Trimming took off 5 bases at V and 0 bases at J, with 11 bases between the two ends. The germline gives CDR1 SGHKS, CDR2 YYEKEE (reference sequence). The CDR3 has 14 amino acids. This chain's CDR3 is CASRGGQMNTEAFF. The CDR3 region has the DNA TGTGCCAGCAGAGGCGGGCAGATGAACACTGAAGCTTTCTTT.

The gene calls are TRBV28 and TRBJ1-3; D is ambiguous. The CDR3 has 15 amino acids. CDR1 and CDR2 from the germline V gene are MDHEN and SYDVKM. The V end was cut by 7 bases, the J end by 0 bases, with 13 bases between. CDR3: CASIDKGISGNTIYF. The CDR3 coding sequence is TGTGCCAGCATCGACAAAGGGATCTCTGGAAACACCATATATTTT. Together with reference TRBV28 and TRBJ1-3, the CDR3 gives the full variable domain: DVKVTQSSRYLVKRTGEKVFLECVQDMDHENMFWYRQDPGLGLRLIYFSYDVKMKEKGDIPEGYSVSREKKERFSLILESASTNQTSMYLCASIDKGISGNTIYFGEGSWLTVV.

J is TRBJ2-2 and V is TRBV7-9; 8 bases fit TRBD1. The CDR3 is 17 amino acids. The J segment lost 1 base and the V segment lost 5 bases, leaving 9 bases of the junction unmatched. CDR1 SEHNR and CDR2 FQNEAQ come from the germline V gene (reference sequence). The CDR3 loop reads CASSPTAGGLNTGELFF. CDR3 in DNA: TGTGCCAGCAGCCCGACGGCAGGGGGCCTGAACACCGGGGAGCTGTTTTTT.

This clonotype was picked up many times. V gene TRBV20-1 combines with J gene TRBJ1-6, with unresolved D. Germline CDR1 and CDR2: DFQATT and SNEGSKA (reference sequence). The CDR3 covers 15 residues. With 3 bases removed from V and 8 bases from J, the gap between germline ends came to 17 bases. The CDR3 DNA reads as TGCAGTGCTAGGGGGAACGGGCTTGGGGATTCACCCCTCCACTTT. Amino acids: CSARGNGLGDSPLHF.

The rearrangement links TRBV4-1 to TRBJ2-5, with TRBD1 matching over 9 bases. The CDR3 loop spans 16 amino acids. Germline V lookup: CDR1 MGHRA, CDR2 YSYEKL. Trimming removed 4 bases from V and 3 bases from J; junction bases left unmatched: 9. The CDR3 is CASSLIGQGSKETQYF. CDR3 nucleotides: TGCGCCAGCAGCCTCATCGGACAGGGGTCAAAAGAGACCCAGTACTTC.

Only a few counts were recorded for this clonotype. J is TRBJ1-2 and V is TRBV6-5; D might be TRBD1 (5 bases). Per germline, CDR1 MNHEY and CDR2 SVGAGI. The CDR3 has 15 amino acids. Deletions cut 4 bases from V and 8 bases from J, with 20 bases between. The DNA of the CDR3 is TGTGCCAGCAGTTCCAGGACCGGGGCCGGCGGGGGCTACACCTTC. It translates to CASSSRTGAGGGYTF.